The 2 T cell receptor beta chains listed next were all sequenced from one sample in a study of blood T cell repertoires in COVID-19. Here immunoSEQ multiplex PCR was the method, and the copy in TCRdb shows in-frame clones only, minus some. The sample carries just over 150,000 clones, approximately 86% recorded once. Sequenced input: peripheral blood. These receptors all come from a woman in her 70s with acute or convalescent COVID-19.

The V and J genes are TRBV27 and TRBJ1-4; D unresolved. The CDR3 consists of 13 residues. Germline CDR1 and CDR2: MNHEY and SMNVEV (reference sequence). The V gene lost 5 bases and the J gene lost 5 bases, with 9 bases spanning the gap. CDR3 sequence (DNA): TGTGCCAGCAGTCGAGGGAAAAATGAAAAACTGTTTTTT. Translation gives CASSRGKNEKLFF.

This clone was seen more than once but under ten times. J is TRBJ1-5 and V is TRBV15, with a tentative D call TRBD1 (6 bases). This CDR3 is built from 16 residues. In germline, CDR1 is LNHNV, CDR2 YYDKDF (reference sequence). The V end was cut by 4 bases, the J end by 0 bases, with 13 bases between. CDR3 sequence reads: CATSISTGYSNQPQHF. In DNA form, the CDR3 reads TGTGCCACCAGCATCTCGACAGGCTATAGCAATCAGCCCCAGCATTTT.